Listed here are 26 T cell receptor beta chains from one sample, sequenced in a study of low-dose radiotherapy and immunotherapy resistance in tumors. Time point meaning: after trial treatment. Treatment in this sample: LDRT plus nivolumab, ipilimumab, low-dose cyclophosphamide and aspirin (RACIN trial). cDNA synthesis used a TRAV/TRBV-specific primer set for both chains. PCR amplification of the TCRs was performed with Phusion for 20 PCR cycles, and it relied on a constant-region primer together with a V-primer adapter. TCRdb recomputed calls from the reads with MiXCR, one row per CDR3 protein. The sample shows approximately 84,000 distinct CDR3 sequences, roughly 17% of them seen only once. Sequencing was performed on PBMCs, taken after low-dose radiotherapy plus immunotherapy. All receptors derive from a male donor with prostate cancer.

The table lists this clonotype with many counts. This chain uses TRBV30 with TRBJ1-4; D is unresolved. Germline V gives CDR1 GTSNPN, CDR2 SVGIG (reference sequence). The V end lost 2 bases, the J end lost 5 bases, and 3 bases lay between the germline ends. The CDR3 covers 11 residues. The DNA of the CDR3 is TGTGCCTGGAGTAAGAATGAAAAACTGTTTTTT. Protein: CAWSKNEKLFF.

In its sample, this clonotype was seen a few times. This chain uses TRBV28 with TRBJ1-1; TRBD1 matches 8 bases. This CDR3 is 14 amino acids long. The trim removed 7 bases at V and 4 bases at J, leaving 8 bases unmatched. Germline CDR1 reads MDHEN; CDR2 reads SYDVKM. The CDR3 DNA reads as TGTGCCAGCATCGAGACAGGGGCGGTCACTGAAGCTTTCTTT. Protein product: CASIETGAVTEAFF. Complete variable domain (other parts from reference TRBV28 and TRBJ1-1): DVKVTQSSRYLVKRTGEKVFLECVQDMDHENMFWYRQDPGLGLRLIYFSYDVKMKEKGDIPEGYSVSREKKERFSLILESASTNQTSMYLCASIETGAVTEAFFGQGTRLTVV.

This clonotype appeared many times. The chain uses TRBV7-2 and TRBJ2-3, with 7 bases fitting TRBD2. The V segment lost 0 bases and the J segment 2 bases; nucleotides outside the gene matches: 5. CDR3 length equals 16 residues. Germline assignment: CDR1 SGHTA and CDR2 FQGNSA. The CDR3 DNA follows: TGTGCCAGCAGCTTAGCGGGCGGGAGCTTCACAGATACGCAGTATTTT. Translating it yields CASSLAGGSFTDTQYF.

The CDR3 bases are TGTGCCAGCAGCCAAGAAAGGCTAGCTGCCTACAATGAGCAGTTCTTC. This translates into CASSQERLAAYNEQFF. V and J are TRBV14 and TRBJ2-1; D perhaps matches TRBD2 (5 bases). Germline V gives CDR1 SGHDN, CDR2 FVKESK. The CDR3 is 16 amino acids. Trimming stripped 0 bases from V and 2 bases from J, with 11 bases between.

This clonotype was observed many times. The genes are TRBV7-2 and TRBJ2-7; D not resolved. This CDR3 is 14 amino acids long. Germline V gene sequence: CDR1 SGHTA, CDR2 FQGNSA. V lost 4 bases, J lost 3 bases, and 13 bases lay in between. CDR3 nucleotide sequence: TGTGCCAGCAGCTCCCGGCCGGGCTACTACGAGCAGTACTTC. Its translation is CASSSRPGYYEQYF.

The table lists this clonotype with a few counts. The V gene is TRBV9, the J gene TRBJ2-1, with 12 positions matching TRBD1. In germline, CDR1 is SGDLS, CDR2 YYNGEE. CDR3 size: 15 residues. V shed 0 bases and J 8 bases; nucleotides not matched to a gene: 3. This CDR3 is CASSVAGQGADEQFF. CDR3 nucleotides: TGTGCCAGCAGCGTAGCGGGACAGGGGGCAGATGAGCAGTTCTTC.

This clonotype was found many times. The rearrangement uses TRBV4-3 and TRBJ2-1, with a weak D call TRBD2 (6 bases). This CDR3 is built from 13 residues. Germline assignment: CDR1 LGHNA and CDR2 YSLEER. V was pared by 5 bases and J by 7 bases, with 12 bases between. This chain's CDR3 is CASSSRLDNEQFF. Here the CDR3 DNA reads TGCGCCAGCAGCTCTAGACTAGATAATGAGCAGTTCTTC.

This clonotype was observed many times. The gene calls are TRBV2 and TRBJ2-7; tentative D call: TRBD1 (5 bases). Germline CDR1 reads SNHLY; CDR2 reads FYNNEI. The V end lost 7 bases, the J end lost 6 bases, and 10 bases lay between the germline ends. The CDR3 is 11 residues long. The CDR3 reads CASTGMSEQYF. The CDR3 DNA reads as TGTGCCAGCACAGGGATGAGCGAGCAGTACTTC.

This clonotype was observed at least ten times. The gene calls are TRBV10-2 and TRBJ2-5; no clear D. V was shortened by 3 bases and J by 5 bases, with 4 bases between the two germline ends. This CDR3 comprises 11 residues. The germline CDR1 and CDR2 sequences are WSHSY and SAAADI. The CDR3 region has the DNA TGCGCCAGCAGTGACCCGGAGACCCAGTACTTC. It translates to CASSDPETQYF.

On this clonotype itself: A far larger clone is only one base removed, so a read error is likely. The chain recombines TRBV20-1 with TRBJ2-5, with 7 bases lining up with TRBD1. This CDR3 region has 13 residues. CDR1 is DFQATT and CDR2 is SNEGSKA in the germline V gene (reference sequence). In DNA form, the CDR3 reads TGCAGCGTGCCACAGGGGCCCCAAGAGACCCAGCACTTC. Its protein is CSVPQGPQETQHF.

In its sample, this clonotype was seen many times. V usage is TRBV20-1 and J usage is TRBJ2-6; 8 positions match TRBD1. Germline-derived CDR1 and CDR2 are DFQATT and SNEGSKA (reference sequence). The length of the CDR3 is 16 residues. Trimming cost V 1 base and J 2 bases; bases outside gene matches: 4. This CDR3 is CSARGGRGPGANVLTF. CDR3 coding DNA: TGCAGTGCTAGAGGCGGCAGGGGGCCTGGGGCCAACGTCCTGACTTTC.

This clonotype was detected only a few times. The chain links TRBV7-2 to TRBJ2-1; no definite D call. The V end was cut by 1 base, the J end by 5 bases, with 6 bases between. Germline CDR1 SGHTA, CDR2 FQGNSA. The CDR3 extends over 13 amino acids. The CDR3 here is CASSLGENNEQFF. The CDR3 DNA reads TGTGCCAGCAGCTTAGGGGAAAACAATGAGCAGTTCTTC.

This clonotype appeared many times. V usage is TRBV4-3 and J usage is TRBJ2-3, with 12 bases lining up with TRBD2. This CDR3 is built from 17 residues. Germline-derived CDR1 and CDR2 are LGHNA and YSLEER. After removal of 0 bases from V and 4 bases from J, the junction contained 5 bases not matched to a gene. Written as DNA, the CDR3 is TGCGCCAGCAGCCAAGACCCTAGCGGGAGGGTAGCAGATACGCAGTATTTT. Amino acids: CASSQDPSGRVADTQYF.

This clonotype was counted many times. The chain has TRBV29-1 and TRBJ2-4; 9 bases are shared with TRBD2. In germline, CDR1 is SQVTM, CDR2 ANQGSEA. The CDR3 spans 13 residues. V lost 4 bases, J lost 5 bases, and 3 bases stayed unmatched. The CDR3 DNA reads TGCAGCGTTGCCCCTAGCGGGGAAAACATTCAGTACTTC. This codes for CSVAPSGENIQYF.

This clonotype was detected ten times or more. The rearrangement links TRBV5-1 to TRBJ1-1, with a tentative D call TRBD1 (6 bases). Per germline, CDR1 SGHRS and CDR2 YFSETQ. The length of the CDR3 is 14 residues. V lost 2 bases and J 6 bases, leaving 14 bases between the germline ends. CDR3 loop: CASSFGTGRAEAFF. The CDR3, as DNA: TGCGCCAGCAGCTTCGGAACAGGGCGAGCTGAAGCTTTCTTT.

This clonotype was recorded many times. The chain is built from TRBV9 and TRBJ2-1, with 8 bases matching TRBD1. The CDR3 is made up of 16 amino acids. V dropped 0 bases and J dropped 7; count of bases not matched to a gene: 9. Per the germline V gene, CDR1 is SGDLS and CDR2 is YYNGEE. CDR3 nucleotides: TGTGCCAGCAGCGTAGGGGGGACAGGTTTCGGAAATGAGCAGTTCTTC. Its translation is CASSVGGTGFGNEQFF.

As to this clonotype: A far larger clone differs by one base, so this is likely a read error. V is TRBV19 and J is TRBJ2-7, with TRBD2 identical over 12 bases. Per the germline V gene, CDR1 is LNHDA and CDR2 is SQIVND (reference sequence). The CDR3 covers 14 residues. J lost 7 bases, V lost 6 bases, and 7 bases had no gene match. CDR3 DNA: TGTGCCAGTAGAGATCTAGCGGGAGGGAATGAGCAGTACTTC. It yields the protein CASRDLAGGNEQYF.

This clonotype was detected many times. The chain combines TRBV27 with TRBJ2-2; D is ambiguous. Germline V gene data show CDR1 as MNHEY and CDR2 as SMNVEV (reference sequence). V was trimmed by 8 bases and J by 0 bases, leaving 10 bases between them. CDR3 length: 14 amino acids. The CDR3 region is CASSRPTNTGELFF. CDR3 coding DNA: TGTGCCAGCTCGAGGCCGACGAACACCGGGGAGCTGTTTTTT.

The table lists this clonotype with many counts. This rearrangement joins TRBV7-9 to TRBJ2-5; possibly TRBD2 for D (5 bases). In germline, CDR1 is SEHNR, CDR2 FQNEAQ (reference sequence). Trimming left V 6 bases short and J 9 bases short, with 17 bases between. CDR3 length equals 13 residues. CDR3 sequence (DNA): TGTGCCAGCAGTACCCGGGCCCTCGGGGCCCAGTACTTC. Its protein product is CASSTRALGAQYF.

The chain couples TRBV6-2 or TRBV6-3 to TRBJ1-1; 9 nucleotides match TRBD1. CDR3 size: 15 residues. J was trimmed by 4 bases and V by 6 bases; bases with no gene match: 9. Germline CDR1 and CDR2: MNHEY and SVGEGT. CDR3 coding DNA: TGTGCCAGCAGACTCGGACAGGGGAGGACCACTGAAGCTTTCTTT. Translating gives CASRLGQGRTTEAFF.

This clonotype was counted ten times or more. At one of its ends the junction is not consistent with the germline gene, which may arise from a read error. V usage is TRBV5-1 and J usage is TRBJ1-5; a possible D gene is TRBD1 (5 bases). The CDR3 sequence is 16 residues long. CDR1 is SGHRS and CDR2 is YFSETQ in the germline V gene. In DNA, the CDR3 is TGTGCCAGCAGTTCTTGGAAGGGGACTCGGGATCAGCCCCAGCATTTT. Its protein product is CASSSWKGTRDQPQHF.

This clonotype was seen many times. The rearrangement uses TRBV27 and TRBJ1-5; 9 bases are shared with TRBD1. Looked up from germline, CDR1 is MNHEY and CDR2 is SMNVEV (reference sequence). V shed 6 bases and J 4 bases; nucleotides not matched to a gene: 7. The CDR3 is 15 amino acids. The CDR3 coding sequence is TGTGCCAGCAGAGGATTCGGGACAGGGAATCAGCCCCAGCATTTT. Its translation is CASRGFGTGNQPQHF.

This clonotype was seen repeatedly, ten times or more. CDR3 in amino acids: CSVDQRGRDTQYF. CDR3 in DNA: TGCAGCGTTGACCAGCGGGGGAGGGATACGCAGTATTTT. The genes are TRBV29-1 and TRBJ2-3; 8 bases map to TRBD2. Germline loops: CDR1 SQVTM, CDR2 ANQGSEA. The CDR3 is 13 residues long. The V gene end was trimmed by 3 bases and the J gene end by 6 bases; junction bases not matched to a gene: 5.

The chain is built from TRBV10-3 and TRBJ1-1; 8 bases align to TRBD1. This CDR3 comprises 13 residues. J was trimmed by 4 bases and V by 7 bases; bases with no gene match: 5. Germline CDR1 reads ENHRY; CDR2 reads SYGVKD. DNA for the CDR3: TGTGCCATCATGGCAGGGGGCATCACTGAAGCTTTCTTT. The encoded protein is CAIMAGGITEAFF.

On this clonotype: The limits of the CDR3 on the DNA are not certain, so only TCRdb's listed CDR3 is given. The gene calls are TRBV28 and TRBJ2-2; TRBD2, the table's D call, was not compared with the DNA. Germline values: CDR1 MDHEN, CDR2 SYDVKM. The CDR3 is made up of 18 amino acids, end residues included. This CDR3 is CASSIGRKELFFFFFFFF.

This clonotype showed up many times. The chain uses TRBV18 and TRBJ2-3; 10 nucleotides match TRBD2. Looked up from germline, CDR1 is KGHSH and CDR2 is LQKENI. CDR3 length equals 19 residues. With V trimmed by 1 base and J by 4 bases, 14 bases remained unmatched. CDR3 coding DNA: TGTGCCAGCTCACCACGAGCTAGCGGGAGTTTAGCAGAACCAGATACGCAGTATTTT. Residues: CASSPRASGSLAEPDTQYF. Using reference TRBV18 and TRBJ2-3 for the parts outside the CDR3, the full variable domain is NAGVMQNPRHLVRRRGQEARLRCSPMKGHSHVYWYRQLPEEGLKFMVYLQKENIIDESGMPKERFSAEFPKEGPSILRIQQVVRGDSAAYFCASSPRASGSLAEPDTQYFGPGTRLTVL.